This is a list of T cell receptor beta chains from one sample in a study of T cells in Graves' hyperthyroidism and ophthalmopathy. One entry per CDR3 protein results from TCRdb running MiXCR on the multiplex PCR reads. The sample contains 500,000 or so distinct CDR3 sequences, around 15% of which appear only once. The sample comprised blood. These receptors originate from a woman aged 25 to 39 with Graves' ophthalmopathy. Both conserved end residues are part of each CDR3. The D gene is left open where the match is weak. Size values are once, few and many counts, or a class for expanded clones, and some rows have none.

V: TRBV28
J: TRBJ2-7
D: .
size: many
CDR3: CASSFDGPYEQYF
DNA: TGTGCCAGCAGTTTCGACGGACCCTACGAGCAGTACTTC

V: TRBV9
J: TRBJ2-7
D: .
size: .
CDR3: CASSVAAGRSYEQYF
DNA: TGTGCCAGCAGCGTAGCGGCGGGGAGGAGCTACGAGCAGTACTTC

V: TRBV7-9
J: TRBJ2-7
D: TRBD2
size: .
CDR3: CASSLRSGSNYEQYF
DNA: TGTGCCAGCAGCCTCCGTAGCGGGAGTAATTACGAGCAGTACTTC

V: TRBV3-1
J: TRBJ2-5
D: .
size: many
CDR3: CASSQEGVVTQYF
DNA: TGTGCCAGCAGCCAAGAGGGGGTAGTGACCCAGTACTTC

V: TRBV5-1
J: TRBJ2-7
D: .
size: few
CDR3: CASSLEEGAGQYF
DNA: TGCGCCAGCAGCTTGGAGGAGGGCGCGGGGCAGTACTTC

V: TRBV28
J: TRBJ2-7
D: .
size: few
CDR3: CASNQLARTYEQYF
DNA: TGTGCCAGCAATCAATTAGCACGAACCTACGAGCAGTACTTC

V: TRBV3-1
J: TRBJ1-5
D: .
size: many
CDR3: CASSPSGAQGPNQPQHF
DNA: TGTGCCAGCAGCCCCTCCGGAGCGCAGGGGCCCAATCAGCCCCAGCATTTT

V: TRBV12-3/TRBV12-4
J: TRBJ2-3
D: .
size: many
CDR3: CASSSLPGHTDTQYF
DNA: TGTGCCAGCAGTTCCCTCCCCGGGCACACAGATACGCAGTATTTT

V: TRBV7-9
J: TRBJ2-3
D: TRBD2
size: many
CDR3: CASSLDPGGWADTQYF
DNA: TGTGCCAGCAGCTTAGATCCGGGAGGTTGGGCAGATACGCAGTATTTT

V: TRBV9
J: TRBJ1-5
D: .
size: many
CDR3: CASSVEGSKYQPQHF
DNA: TGTGCCAGCAGCGTAGAAGGCAGTAAATATCAGCCCCAGCATTTT

V: TRBV28
J: TRBJ2-4
D: .
size: .
CDR3: CASSFQSLDIQYF
DNA: TGTGCCAGCAGTTTTCAGTCCTTGGACATTCAGTACTTC

V: TRBV5-6
J: TRBJ1-5
D: TRBD1
size: few
CDR3: CASSLTGTGGQPQHF
DNA: TGTGCCAGCAGCTTGACGGGGACAGGGGGTCAGCCCCAGCATTTT

V: TRBV28
J: TRBJ2-3
D: TRBD1
size: many
CDR3: CASSLLGDRGTDTQYF
DNA: TGTGCCAGCAGCCTATTAGGGGACAGGGGCACAGATACGCAGTATTTT

V: TRBV28
J: TRBJ2-5
D: .
size: many
CDR3: CASSLSALDLEETQYF
DNA: TGTGCCAGCAGTTTATCGGCCCTGGACCTTGAGGAGACCCAGTACTTC

V: TRBV6-1
J: TRBJ1-1
D: TRBD1
size: few
CDR3: CAAKPGQGNTEAFF
DNA: TGTGCCGCAAAACCGGGACAGGGGAACACTGAAGCTTTCTTT

V: TRBV3-1
J: TRBJ2-7
D: .
size: many
CDR3: CASSPFGLGEQYF
DNA: TGTGCCAGCAGCCCCTTCGGGTTAGGGGAGCAGTACTTC

V: TRBV28
J: TRBJ1-2
D: TRBD1
size: many
CDR3: CASSWGQGDYGYTF
DNA: TGTGCCAGCAGTTGGGGACAGGGGGACTATGGCTACACCTTC

V: TRBV6-2/TRBV6-3
J: TRBJ1-2
D: .
size: .
CDR3: CASSVSGAQYGYTF
DNA: TGTGCCAGCAGTGTATCAGGGGCCCAATATGGCTACACCTTC

V: TRBV6-4
J: TRBJ2-7
D: TRBD2
size: many
CDR3: CASTSERTSNEQYF
DNA: TGTGCCAGCACCTCAGAACGGACTAGCAACGAGCAGTACTTC

V: TRBV27
J: TRBJ1-4
D: .
size: many
CDR3: CASSEGGAKLFF
DNA: TGTGCCAGCAGTGAAGGAGGGGCAAAACTGTTTTTT

V: TRBV6-1
J: TRBJ1-1
D: .
size: many
CDR3: CASSPYTGRNTEAFF
DNA: TGTGCCAGCAGTCCCTATACAGGAAGGAACACTGAAGCTTTCTTT

V: TRBV7-9
J: TRBJ2-3
D: .
size: .
CDR3: CASSRRSIGTDTQYF
DNA: TGTGCCAGCAGCCGACGGAGCATCGGAACAGATACGCAGTATTTT

V: TRBV9
J: TRBJ2-7
D: TRBD2
size: many
CDR3: CASSGPSGGPYEQYF
DNA: TGTGCCAGCAGCGGTCCCAGCGGGGGGCCCTACGAGCAGTACTTC

V: TRBV3-1
J: TRBJ1-5
D: TRBD1
size: many
CDR3: CASSQADRGGQPQHF
DNA: TGTGCCAGCAGCCAGGCAGACAGGGGAGGCCAGCCCCAGCATTTT

V: TRBV4-2
J: TRBJ2-7
D: TRBD2
size: .
CDR3: CASSRGGDYEQYF
DNA: TGTGCCAGCAGCCGGGGGGGAGACTACGAGCAGTACTTC

V: TRBV7-2
J: TRBJ1-1
D: .
size: few
CDR3: CASSIDLSNTEAFF
DNA: TGTGCCAGTAGTATAGATCTCTCGAACACTGAAGCTTTCTTT

V: TRBV5-1
J: TRBJ2-1
D: TRBD2
size: many
CDR3: CASSLPGLGDEQFF
DNA: TGCGCCAGCAGTTTGCCGGGACTAGGCGATGAGCAGTTCTTC

V: TRBV3-1
J: TRBJ2-3
D: .
size: many
CDR3: CASSQAKADTQYF
DNA: TGTGCCAGCAGCCAAGCTAAGGCCGATACGCAGTATTTT

V: TRBV12-3/TRBV12-4
J: TRBJ1-1
D: TRBD1
size: many
CDR3: CASSYKDRAEAFF
DNA: TGTGCCAGCAGTTATAAGGACAGGGCCGAAGCTTTCTTT

V: TRBV10-3
J: TRBJ2-2
D: TRBD2
size: .
CDR3: CAISDRGRSGRRWTGELFF
DNA: TGTGCCATCAGTGATCGTGGGAGGTCCGGGAGGCGTTGGACCGGGGAGCTGTTTTTT

V: TRBV28
J: TRBJ2-5
D: TRBD1
size: many
CDR3: CASSLPTGKGETQYF
DNA: TGTGCCAGCAGTTTACCGACAGGGAAGGGAGAGACCCAGTACTTC

V: TRBV5-1
J: TRBJ2-1
D: TRBD2
size: few
CDR3: CASSLSGRRGNGQFF
DNA: TGCGCCAGCAGCCTTAGCGGGAGACGAGGAAATGGGCAGTTCTTC

V: TRBV7-9
J: TRBJ1-5
D: .
size: many
CDR3: CASSWGGGNQPQHF
DNA: TGTGCCAGCAGCTGGGGCGGTGGCAATCAGCCCCAGCATTTT

V: TRBV27
J: TRBJ2-7
D: TRBD2
size: .
CDR3: CANSRLAGEEGEQYF
DNA: TGTGCCAACAGTCGACTAGCGGGAGAGGAGGGCGAGCAGTACTTC

V: TRBV10-3
J: TRBJ2-1
D: TRBD2
size: .
CDR3: CATKILAEDNEQFF
DNA: TGTGCCACAAAGATCCTAGCGGAGGACAATGAGCAGTTCTTC

V: TRBV27
J: TRBJ1-1
D: .
size: .
CDR3: CASSLRWLNTEAFF
DNA: TGTGCCAGCAGCCTCCGGTGGCTGAACACTGAAGCTTTCTTT

V: TRBV3-1
J: TRBJ1-1
D: .
size: many
CDR3: CASSQGRGPVNTEAFF
DNA: TGTGCCAGCAGCCAAGGGAGGGGCCCGGTTAACACTGAAGCTTTCTTT

V: TRBV6-1
J: TRBJ2-3
D: .
size: many
CDR3: CASSEFWGTSTDTQYF
DNA: TGTGCCAGCAGTGAATTCTGGGGGACTAGCACAGATACGCAGTATTTT

V: TRBV6-2/TRBV6-3
J: TRBJ2-1
D: .
size: many
CDR3: CASSFQGYEQFF
DNA: TGTGCCAGCAGTTTCCAGGGGTATGAGCAGTTCTTC

V: TRBV5-6
J: TRBJ1-1
D: TRBD1
size: many
CDR3: CASSLFTGGRGTEAFF
DNA: TGTGCCAGCAGCTTGTTCACAGGGGGAAGAGGGACTGAAGCTTTCTTT

V: TRBV27
J: TRBJ2-7
D: .
size: few
CDR3: CASSLSGWSYEQYF
DNA: TGTGCCAGCAGTTTATCGGGGTGGAGCTACGAGCAGTACTTC

V: TRBV9
J: TRBJ2-7
D: .
size: many
CDR3: CASSVGDDPYEQYF
DNA: TGTGCCAGCAGCGTAGGAGATGACCCCTACGAGCAGTACTTC

V: TRBV27
J: TRBJ2-7
D: .
size: many
CDR3: CASGGKRYEQYF
DNA: TGTGCCAGCGGGGGCAAACGATACGAGCAGTACTTC

V: TRBV7-2
J: TRBJ2-5
D: TRBD2
size: .
CDR3: CASSQGPGRESINF
DNA: TGTGCCAGCAGCCAGGGCCCAGGGCGGGAGAGTATCAACTTC

V: TRBV29-1
J: TRBJ1-1
D: .
size: .
CDR3: CSVENRNTEAFF
DNA: TGCAGCGTTGAAAATCGGAACACTGAAGCTTTCTTT

V: TRBV2
J: TRBJ2-7
D: .
size: many
CDR3: CASSTGTPTGYEQYF
DNA: TGTGCCAGCAGTACCGGGACCCCCACGGGCTACGAGCAGTACTTC

V: TRBV27
J: TRBJ2-7
D: .
size: many
CDR3: CASSPIAVSSYEQYF
DNA: TGTGCCAGCAGTCCAATAGCGGTTAGCTCCTACGAGCAGTACTTC

V: TRBV28
J: TRBJ2-1
D: TRBD2
size: many
CDR3: CASSLTSGSLDEQFF
DNA: TGTGCCAGCAGTCTGACTAGCGGGAGTTTAGATGAGCAGTTCTTC

V: TRBV6-1
J: TRBJ1-4
D: .
size: many
CDR3: CASSERGGTNEKLFF
DNA: TGTGCCAGCAGTGAAAGAGGCGGAACTAATGAAAAACTGTTTTTT

V: TRBV7-2
J: TRBJ1-5
D: .
size: many
CDR3: CASSLAQNQPQHF
DNA: TGTGCCAGCAGCTTAGCGCAGAATCAGCCCCAGCATTTT

V: TRBV6-6
J: TRBJ2-3
D: .
size: many
CDR3: CASSYTTDTQYF
DNA: TGTGCCAGCAGTTACACCACAGATACGCAGTATTTT

V: TRBV20-1
J: TRBJ1-1
D: .
size: many
CDR3: CSASGTPVGAFF
DNA: TGCAGTGCTAGTGGGACGCCGGTGGGAGCTTTCTTT

V: TRBV7-9
J: TRBJ2-7
D: .
size: few
CDR3: CASSLVTGQPEQYF
DNA: TGTGCCAGCAGCTTAGTGACGGGACAACCTGAGCAGTACTTC

V: TRBV28
J: TRBJ2-7
D: .
size: many
CDR3: CASGLPPAYEQYF
DNA: TGTGCCAGCGGACTTCCCCCAGCCTACGAGCAGTACTTC

V: TRBV20-1
J: TRBJ2-5
D: TRBD1
size: .
CDR3: CSAYRGTETQYF
DNA: TGCAGTGCGTACAGGGGGACAGAGACCCAGTACTTC